These T cell receptor beta chains were read from a single sample in a study of T cells after yellow fever vaccination. TCRdb processed the 5' RACE reads anew with MiXCR; each CDR3 protein has one entry. The sample lists roughly 240,000 distinct CDR3 sequences, roughly 6.3% occurring once. The starting material was CD4+ T cells sorted from PBMCs, obtained on the day of the yellow fever booster vaccination. The receptors come from a man aged 25-40 years who received the YFV17D yellow fever vaccine. The CDR3 runs from the conserved cysteine through the conserved F or W. The D gene is left open where the match is weak. The size field is filled for only some rows; it gives once, few, many or a size class.

-,TRBJ2-3,TRBV5-1,-,CASSSDTVADTQYF,TGCGCCAGCAGCTCGGACACAGTGGCGGATACGCAGTATTTT
-,TRBJ2-5,TRBV5-1,few,CASSQPGSQETQYF,TGCGCCAGCAGTCAACCCGGGAGCCAAGAGACCCAGTACTTC
-,TRBJ2-1,TRBV6-5,many,CASSYGGEYNEQFF,TGTGCCAGCAGTTACGGCGGGGAATACAATGAGCAGTTCTTC
-,TRBJ2-2,TRBV6-4,few,CASRPAGGTIRGMYTGELFF,TGTGCCAGCAGACCCGCGGGCGGCACGATTCGTGGGATGTACACCGGGGAGCTGTTTTTT
TRBD2,TRBJ2-2,TRBV28,many,CASRLGLAGGRGPGELFF,TGTGCCAGCAGGCTGGGACTAGCGGGAGGTAGGGGCCCCGGGGAGCTGTTTTTT
-,TRBJ2-7,TRBV6-5,-,CASSYVDRPYEQYF,TGTGCCAGCAGTTACGTTGACAGACCCTACGAGCAGTACTTC
-,TRBJ2-3,TRBV15,-,CATSRSRGRSSTDTQYF,TGTGCCACCAGCAGGTCCCGCGGGCGTAGTAGCACAGATACGCAGTATTTT
TRBD1,TRBJ2-5,TRBV5-1,many,CASSLDRGQETQYF,TGCGCCAGCAGCTTGGACAGGGGGCAAGAGACCCAGTACTTC
TRBD2,TRBJ2-3,TRBV7-6,many,CASSRGLAGTDTQYF,TGTGCCAGCAGCCGGGGACTAGCGGGCACAGATACGCAGTATTTT
-,TRBJ1-4,TRBV20-1,-,CSAPDGEKLFF,TGCAGTGCTCCGGATGGTGAAAAACTGTTTTTT
-,TRBJ2-1,TRBV9,-,CLRSCGAMGKVNEQFF,TGTCTCCGCAGCTGTGGAGCGATGGGCAAGGTCAATGAGCAGTTCTTC
TRBD1,TRBJ2-5,TRBV3-1,many,CASSQETGIPQETQYF,TGTGCCAGCAGCCAAGAGACAGGGATTCCTCAAGAGACCCAGTACTTC
TRBD2,TRBJ2-2,TRBV11-2,few,CASSVRLAGGPNTGELFF,TGTGCCAGCAGCGTCCGACTAGCGGGAGGGCCGAACACCGGGGAGCTGTTTTTT
-,TRBJ2-5,TRBV11-2,many,CASSFRPPSRLGVQETQYF,TGTGCCAGCAGCTTTCGACCCCCGTCCCGGTTGGGGGTCCAAGAGACCCAGTACTTC
-,TRBJ2-2,TRBV7-2,many,CASSRLATGELFF,TGTGCCAGCAGCCGACTTGCCACCGGGGAGCTGTTTTTT
-,TRBJ2-7,TRBV6-1,-,CASSAGTIYEQYF,TGTGCCAGCAGTGCAGGGACAATTTACGAGCAGTACTTC
-,TRBJ2-1,TRBV28,-,CASREAGNYNEQFF,TGTGCCAGCAGAGAGGCAGGCAATTACAATGAGCAGTTCTTC
TRBD2,TRBJ2-1,TRBV5-4,-,CASSLALAASYNEQFF,TGTGCCAGCAGCTTGGCTCTAGCGGCTTCCTACAATGAGCAGTTCTTC
TRBD2,TRBJ2-1,TRBV7-2,few,CASSLEPAGIYNEQFF,TGTGCCAGCAGCTTAGAGCCAGCGGGGATCTACAATGAGCAGTTCTTC
-,TRBJ2-7,TRBV7-2,-,CASSLASVTSYEQYF,TGTGCCAGCAGCTTAGCGTCCGTGACCTCCTACGAGCAGTACTTC
TRBD1,TRBJ2-3,TRBV7-9,-,CASSPETGYTDTQYF,TGTGCCAGCAGCCCAGAGACAGGGTACACAGATACGCAGTATTTT
TRBD1,TRBJ2-5,TRBV20-1,many,CSAKGQGIQETQYF,TGCAGTGCAAAGGGACAGGGAATCCAAGAGACCCAGTACTTC
-,TRBJ1-5,TRBV2,many,CASSGTGGQPQHF,TGTGCCAGCAGTGGGACCGGTGGACAGCCCCAGCATTTT
-,TRBJ1-1,TRBV20-1,few,CSARGGGHTEAFF,TGCAGTGCTAGGGGTGGAGGGCACACTGAAGCTTTCTTT
-,TRBJ2-1,TRBV7-2,once,CASGSGTVSYNEQFF,TGTGCCAGCGGCTCTGGGACGGTCTCCTACAATGAGCAGTTCTTC
-,TRBJ2-2,TRBV9,few,CASSVAPTNTGELFF,TGTGCCAGCAGCGTAGCGCCCACGAACACCGGGGAGCTGTTTTTT
TRBD2,TRBJ2-1,TRBV18,few,CASSRTSGSVGEQFF,TGTGCCAGCTCACGGACTAGCGGGAGCGTTGGAGAGCAGTTCTTC
TRBD2,TRBJ2-3,TRBV25-1,few,CASSALGTSGKNRNTQYF,TGTGCCAGCAGTGCCCTCGGGACTAGCGGGAAGAATAGGAATACGCAGTATTTT
-,TRBJ1-1,TRBV12-3/TRBV12-4,few,CASSWAGATEAFF,TGTGCCAGCAGTTGGGCCGGGGCCACTGAAGCTTTCTTT
-,TRBJ2-6,TRBV3-1,-,CASSQVDSFSSGANVLTF,TGTGCCAGCAGCCAAGTCGACAGCTTCAGCTCTGGGGCCAACGTCCTGACTTTC
-,TRBJ1-1,TRBV14,-,CASSPTWAHTEAFF,TGTGCCAGCAGCCCTACGTGGGCCCACACTGAAGCTTTCTTT
-,TRBJ1-1,TRBV20-1,-,CSASDSGGRVSEAFF,TGCAGTGCTAGCGACAGTGGGGGGCGCGTATCTGAAGCTTTCTTT
TRBD2,TRBJ2-7,TRBV4-2,few,CASSPGSSGTHEQYF,TGTGCCAGCAGCCCGGGTTCTAGCGGGACTCACGAGCAGTACTTC
-,TRBJ2-1,TRBV29-1,many,CSGGRSSYNEQFF,TGCAGCGGGGGACGGAGCTCCTACAATGAGCAGTTCTTC
-,TRBJ2-5,TRBV7-6,-,CASSLVTGFGETQYF,TGTGCCAGCAGCTTAGTTACGGGATTCGGGGAGACCCAGTACTTC
TRBD2,TRBJ2-7,TRBV20-1,-,CSARDPWGLAGEQQYF,TGCAGTGCTAGAGACCCCTGGGGACTAGCGGGAGAACAGCAGTACTTC
-,TRBJ2-5,TRBV27,few,CASSPWGNQETQYF,TGTGCCAGCAGCCCCTGGGGGAACCAAGAGACCCAGTACTTC
TRBD2,TRBJ2-1,TRBV18,many,CASSPPPGGPYNEQFF,TGTGCCAGCTCACCACCTCCGGGAGGGCCCTACAATGAGCAGTTCTTC
-,TRBJ1-2,TRBV20-1,-,CSARTGTPNYGYTF,TGCAGTGCTAGAACCGGGACACCGAACTATGGCTACACCTTC
TRBD2,TRBJ2-7,TRBV20-1,few,CSVSGGNYEQYF,TGCAGTGTTAGCGGGGGCAACTACGAGCAGTACTTC
TRBD1,TRBJ1-2,TRBV7-2,many,CASSAGQGFVGYTF,TGTGCCAGCAGCGCAGGACAGGGTTTCGTGGGCTACACCTTC
TRBD1,TRBJ2-3,TRBV29-1,many,CSVDRGTDTQYF,TGCAGCGTTGACAGGGGGACAGATACGCAGTATTTT
-,TRBJ2-1,TRBV5-1,few,CASSLEQYNEQFF,TGCGCCAGCAGCTTGGAACAATACAATGAGCAGTTCTTC
-,TRBJ1-4,TRBV7-2,many,CASSLRVSEEKLFF,TGTGCCAGCAGCTTGCGGGTATCGGAGGAAAAACTGTTTTTT
-,TRBJ2-1,TRBV20-1,many,CSAARGAAYNEQFF,TGCAGTGCTGCCAGGGGGGCCGCCTACAATGAGCAGTTCTTC
-,TRBJ2-7,TRBV6-1,-,CASSKAGEPSYEQYF,TGTGCCAGCAGTAAAGCAGGCGAGCCCTCCTACGAGCAGTACTTC
TRBD2,TRBJ2-7,TRBV11-2,few,CASGGLAVRYEQYF,TGTGCCAGCGGGGGACTAGCGGTTCGCTACGAGCAGTACTTC
-,TRBJ2-2,TRBV6-2/TRBV6-3,many,CASSYSAGIGSGELFF,TGTGCCAGCAGTTACTCGGCAGGGATTGGGTCCGGGGAGCTGTTTTTT
-,TRBJ2-7,TRBV6-1,few,CASRSPPGYEQYF,TGTGCCAGCAGAAGTCCCCCAGGCTACGAGCAGTACTTC
-,TRBJ2-5,TRBV11-3,many,CASSLAAGAETQYF,TGTGCCAGCAGCTTAGCAGCAGGGGCCGAGACCCAGTACTTC